This T cell receptor (beta chain) was retrieved from a study of CD8 T cells in ankylosing spondylitis. This CDR3 comprises 15 residues. V lost 4 bases to trimming and J lost 3 bases, with 14 bases between them. The germline CDR1 and CDR2 sequences are SGHDT and YYEEEE. This clonotype has more than one count but fewer than ten. Its matching antigen is unknown. General study results and limits: A CD8+ phenotype characterized the disease-linked clones, which were relatively rare in peripheral blood. Significant enrichment of disease-linked clones was reported in matched ankylosing spondylitis synovial fluid. About 8 highly homologous variants made up a TCR beta motif, and this motif appeared characteristic of ankylosing spondylitis blood. In synovial fluid and blood from reactive arthritis, some motif variants were previously reported.

MiXCR, run by TCRdb on the 5' RACE reads, gives a single entry per CDR3 protein. This table holds about 360,000 distinct CDR3 sequences, roughly 20% found once. The specimen sequenced was blood, either unsorted or a sorted T cell fraction (not recorded which). The source is a male donor with ankylosing spondylitis or in good health (not recorded which). The chain is built from TRBV5-6 and TRBJ2-1, with a possible D match to TRBD2 (5 bases). CDR3 sequence (DNA): TGTGCCAGCAGCGGAGAGGGATCCCTCTACAATGAGCAGTTCTTC. Its protein product is CASSGEGSLYNEQFF.